This T cell receptor beta chain derives from a study of spatial heterogeneity in lung cancer. On the study more broadly: The library had UMIs, and each TCR and UMI pair averaged more than ten raw reads.

This clonotype showed up just a few times. Stated time point: sample taken at primary tumor resection. The sequenced material consisted of unsorted whole RNA from tumor, nontumor lung or frozen PBMC. TCRdb processed the 5' RACE reads anew with MiXCR; each CDR3 protein has one entry. The sample contains tens of thousands of distinct CDR3 sequences, approximately 12% of which appear only once. The ends were cut back, 3 bases at V and 0 bases at J, with 9 bases in the middle. This CDR3 region has 16 residues. Germline V gene data show CDR1 as MDHEN and CDR2 as SYDVKM. The chain has TRBV28 and TRBJ1-6; D is undetermined. The receptor was isolated from a male donor with early-stage non-small cell lung cancer. Material: PBMCs, obtained at surgery. The CDR3, as DNA: TGTGCCAGCAGTTTTCCGATAAGCTCCTATAATTCACCCCTCCACTTT. The encoded protein is CASSFPISSYNSPLHF.